Each of the 11 T cell receptor beta chains below was sequenced from the same sample in a study of shared clonotypes between healthy human individuals. Sequenced by immunoSEQ multiplex PCR; TCRdb stores in-frame clones only, minus some. The sample lists about 770,000 clones; approximately 77% were seen once. The sequencing sample was made of memory CD4+ T cells sorted from blood. Documented subset: CD45RA-negative fraction. These receptor sequences come from a woman aged 30 to 39 in good health.

V is TRBV30 and J is TRBJ2-1; D may be TRBD2 (5 bases). Germline values: CDR1 GTSNPN, CDR2 SVGIG (reference sequence). The CDR3 runs to 13 residues. The ends were cut back, 0 bases at V and 6 bases at J, with 9 bases in the middle. The CDR3 coding sequence is TGTGCCTGGAGTGTCGTTGAGGGCAATGAGCAGTTCTTC. Amino acid sequence: CAWSVVEGNEQFF. The variable domain in full, completed from reference TRBV30 and TRBJ2-1, reads SQTIHQWPATLVQPVGSPLSLECTVEGTSNPNLYWYRQAAGRGLQLLFYSVGIGQISSEVPQNLSASRPQDRQFILSSKKLLLSDSGFYLCAWSVVEGNEQFFGPGTRLTVL.

This clone has a handful of counts. The rearrangement joins TRBV6-6 to TRBJ2-7, with TRBD2 matching over 8 bases. The CDR3 is made up of 16 amino acids. J was trimmed by 1 base and V by 0 bases; bases with no gene match: 5. Per the germline V gene, CDR1 is MNHNY and CDR2 is SVGAGI (reference sequence). CDR3 region: CASSYSSGSGSYEQYF. The DNA of the CDR3 is TGTGCCAGCAGTTACTCGAGCGGGAGTGGGTCCTACGAGCAGTACTTC.

CDR3 DNA: TGTGCCAGCAGCCCTATTAGTGGGGCTAGCGTGGGTAATGAGCAGTTCTTC. It is translated as CASSPISGASVGNEQFF. The chain uses TRBV2 and TRBJ2-1; D may be TRBD2 (6 bases). This CDR3 has 17 amino acids. The ends were cut back, 6 bases at V and 7 bases at J, with 25 bases in the middle. CDR1 and CDR2 from the germline V gene are SNHLY and FYNNEI.

V is TRBV11-2 and J is TRBJ2-3; D is unclear. V shed 0 bases and J shed 7 bases, with 5 bases lying between them. CDR3 length equals 12 residues. Germline V gene data show CDR1 as SGHAT and CDR2 as FQNNGV. The chain's CDR3 is CASSLDRNTQYF. As DNA, the CDR3 is TGTGCCAGCAGCTTAGATCGAAATACGCAGTATTTT.

This chain uses TRBV5-1 with TRBJ2-7; D is undetermined. The V end was cut by 0 bases, the J end by 7 bases, with 14 bases between. The CDR3 loop spans 14 amino acids. From germline, CDR1 is SGHRS and CDR2 YFSETQ. CDR3 sequence (DNA): TGCGCCAGCAGCTTGGATAGCCCCAAACTTGAGCAGTACTTC. Encoded protein: CASSLDSPKLEQYF.

The chain couples TRBV4-2 to TRBJ2-2; D not resolved. This CDR3 region has 13 residues. Germline V gives CDR1 LGHNA, CDR2 YNFKEQ. V lost 4 bases and J lost 5, with 8 bases in between. CDR3: CASSPKRTGELFF. In nucleotides, the CDR3 is TGTGCCAGCAGCCCCAAACGGACCGGGGAGCTGTTTTTT.

This clone came up many times. V and J are TRBV6-7 and TRBJ2-2, with a weak D call TRBD2 (5 bases). TRBV6-7 carries the ORF label, with uncertain function. The CDR3 runs 14 residues. The V end lost 5 bases, the J end lost 6 bases, and 13 bases lay between the germline ends. In nucleotides, the CDR3 is TGTGCCAGCAGTCCAGCTGGAGGACCCGGGGAGCTGTTTTTT. This encodes CASSPAGGPGELFF.

This chain uses TRBV18 with TRBJ2-1, with TRBD2 matching 9 bases. Looked up from germline, CDR1 is KGHSH and CDR2 is LQKENI. This CDR3 contains 16 residues. V dropped 2 bases and J dropped 6; count of bases not matched to a gene: 8. CDR3 in DNA: TGTGCCAGCTCACCAGGGTCTGGGACTAGCAGCAATGAGCAGTTCTTC. It specifies CASSPGSGTSSNEQFF.

The rearrangement joins TRBV10-1 to TRBJ2-3; the D is unclear. V was cut by 3 bases and J by 2 bases, with 15 bases left in between. This CDR3 region has 16 residues. Germline V gene sequence: CDR1 WNHNN, CDR2 SYGVQD (reference sequence). The CDR3 reads CASSEKGGIPTDTQYF. The DNA for the CDR3 is TGCGCCAGCAGTGAAAAAGGCGGAATACCCACAGATACGCAGTATTTT.

In this sample, this clone turned up once. This chain joins TRBV2 and TRBJ2-4; D call uncertain. CDR3 size: 16 residues. The germline V gene has CDR1 SNHLY and CDR2 FYNNEI. V lost 6 bases to trimming and J lost 0 bases, with 15 bases between them. CDR3 DNA sequence: TGTGCCAGCAGCGATCGAGAGCTAGTAGCCAAAAACATTCAGTACTTC. This gives the protein CASSDRELVAKNIQYF.

The chain links TRBV6-1 to TRBJ2-1, with 7 bases that match TRBD2. V was pared by 4 bases and J by 8 bases, with 5 bases of the junction left unmatched. The CDR3 extends over 13 amino acids. Germline CDR1 MNHNS, CDR2 SASEGT. CDR3 bases: TGTGCCAGCAGTGTCGTGGGAGGGCATGAGCAGTTCTTC. It codes for CASSVVGGHEQFF.